The rows below give T cell receptor beta chains drawn from one sample of a study of blood T cell repertoires in COVID-19. Assay: immunoSEQ multiplex PCR; the TCRdb copy retains only in-frame clones and omits some. The sample holds more than 200,000 clones, roughly 91% seen once. The specimen sequenced was PBMCs or T cells enriched from blood (not recorded which). The origin of the receptors is a man aged 25 to 45 in a cohort exposed to, infected with or recovered from COVID-19 (not recorded which). The CDR3 runs from the conserved cysteine through the conserved F or W. A D gene is named only where the DNA matches it firmly. Size tells how often a clone was seen (once, few, many) or the class of an expanded clone, and some rows leave it out.

V gene	clone size	D gene	J gene	CDR3 DNA	CDR3 protein
TRBV27	-	TRBD2	TRBJ2-1	TGTGCCAGCAGATTAACTAGCGGGCCAACCTACAATGAGCAGTTCTTC	CASRLTSGPTYNEQFF
TRBV5-6	-	TRBD1	TRBJ2-7	TGTGCCAGCAGCTTGAGCCTTCACCGGGACAGGGCCTCCTACGAGCAGTACTTC	CASSLSLHRDRASYEQYF
TRBV6-1	-	TRBD1	TRBJ1-5	TGTGCCAGCAGTGAGATGCCAGGGGGGAATAATCAGCCCCAGCATTTT	CASSEMPGGNNQPQHF
TRBV7-2	-	TRBD2	TRBJ2-2	TGTGCCAGCAGACGGGGCGGGGGGAACACCGGGGAGCTGTTTTTT	CASRRGGGNTGELFF
TRBV29-1	-	TRBD2	TRBJ2-2	TGCAGCGTTGACGGGACTAGCGGGTCCACCGGGGAGCTGTTTTTT	CSVDGTSGSTGELFF
TRBV11-2	-	TRBD1	TRBJ2-5	TGTGCCAGCAGCTTAGATCTGAGAGGGGGCGAAGAGACCCAGTACTTC	CASSLDLRGGEETQYF
TRBV11-2	-	TRBD1	TRBJ2-6	TGTGCCAGCAGTGTATCCAGGGGGCAATACTCTGGGGCCAACGTCCTGACTTTC	CASSVSRGQYSGANVLTF
TRBV19	-	-	TRBJ1-2	TGTGCCAGTAGTATAGGACGGAAATCGACTTCTAACTATGGCTACACCTTC	CASSIGRKSTSNYGYTF
TRBV7-2	-	-	TRBJ2-4	TGTGCCAGCAGCCTACCGGGTCCTCGAGAACGGTACTTC	CASSLPGPRERYF
TRBV7-9	-	TRBD1	TRBJ2-7	TGTGCCAGCAGCCCCCGACCCGACAGGGGAGAATTCTACGAGCAGTACTTC	CASSPRPDRGEFYEQYF
TRBV2	-	TRBD1	TRBJ1-2	TGTGCCAGCAGTGAAGCGCTTCTGGGACAGGGACTCCTTCTCTATGGCTACACCTTC	CASSEALLGQGLLLYGYTF
TRBV4-1	once	TRBD1	TRBJ1-5	TGCGCCAGCAGCCAAACGACGACAGGGACCAATCAGCCCCAGCATTTT	CASSQTTTGTNQPQHF
TRBV4-3	-	TRBD2	TRBJ2-1	TGCGCCAGCAGCCATTCAAGACTAGCGGATTCCTACAATGAGCAGTTCTTC	CASSHSRLADSYNEQFF
TRBV5-1	-	TRBD1	TRBJ1-4	TGCGCCAGCGGGACAGGAGGAGGGGGCTTTAATGAAAAACTGTTTTTT	CASGTGGGGFNEKLFF
TRBV12-3/TRBV12-4	-	-	TRBJ2-5	TGTGCCAGCAGTTTATCCCATCAAGAGACCCAGTACTTC	CASSLSHQETQYF
TRBV6-2/TRBV6-3	-	-	TRBJ2-7	TGTGCCAGCAGTCGGGGTGGGGTCCGGCCTTACGAGCAGTACTTC	CASSRGGVRPYEQYF
TRBV7-3	-	-	TRBJ1-2	TGTGCCAGCAGCTTAACCCCAGGCGTTGGAGGCTACACCTTC	CASSLTPGVGGYTF
TRBV7-2	-	-	TRBJ1-3	TGTGCCAGCAGTTATGGCGGGGTCTCTGGAAACACCATATATTTT	CASSYGGVSGNTIYF
TRBV9	-	-	TRBJ1-5	TGTGCCAGCAGCGTAACCACCGGACAACCCCAGCATTTT	CASSVTTGQPQHF
TRBV5-5	-	-	TRBJ2-7	TGTGCCAGCAGCTTGCGGTTCTACGAGCAGTACTTC	CASSLRFYEQYF